The source of this T cell receptor beta chain is a study of response to subunit inactivated influenza vaccine listed by TCRdb under 2018. With regard to the full study: Deep quantitative T cell receptor repertoire profiling was used in the study to track responses to a trivalent subunit inactivated influenza vaccine. Summary of the overall study and its limitations: The authors proposed that each seasonal influenza vaccination may bring in only a limited number of new T cells.

This clonotype was recorded a few times. Its recognized antigen is unknown. No per-base quality is available; no much larger clone lies one base away. Clipping removes 6 bases from V and 5 bases from J, with 12 as the unmatched junction base count. CDR1 and CDR2, looked up from the germline V gene, are MNHEY and SVGAGI. The cysteine opens and the phenylalanine closes a CDR3 of 16 amino acids. The only DNA kept is the CDR3, 48 bases in frame from the first base. The time point label corresponds to: 45 days after influenza vaccine administration. Libraries were constructed by RT-PCR. Instrument used: Illumina HiSeq 2500. TCRdb trimmed public reads at Q25 via fastp, called clones via MiXCR and kept in-frame beta chains. Rows with a matching CDR3 protein are joined into one entry that keeps the most common DNA and genes. The table for this sample lists under 500,000 distinct CDR3 sequences; roughly 11% of them were counted only once. Of the sample, around 12% is held by the ten largest clones.

This clonotype was obtained from a man aged 50 to 60 who received an inactivated influenza vaccine. Donor details come from another sample of the same person, matched by shared clones. The sequence joins TRBV6-5 to TRBJ2-1; 8 bases in the middle match TRBD2. The source was PBMCs from blood, collected about 6 weeks after vaccination. CDR3 protein: CASRPTDGGGHNEQFF. The bases read TGTGCCAGCAGACCGACTGACGGGGGGGGGCACAATGAGCAGTTCTTC.